This entry lists 16 T cell receptor beta chains sequenced from one sample in a study of blood T cell repertoires in COVID-19. Sequenced by immunoSEQ multiplex PCR; TCRdb stores in-frame clones only, minus some. Of about 380,000 clones detected, 88% appear once; the ten largest clones hold 1.2%. The specimen was PBMCs or T cells enriched from blood (not recorded which). The source is a woman aged 18 to 35 who had recovered from COVID-19.

This chain links TRBV27 with TRBJ2-3, with a weak D call TRBD2 (5 bases). V was shortened by 2 bases and J by 2 bases, with 8 bases between the two germline ends. The length of the CDR3 is 14 residues. Germline CDR1 reads MNHEY; CDR2 reads SMNVEV (reference sequence). The CDR3 here is CASSLTRDTDTQYF. CDR3 bases: TGTGCCAGCAGTTTAACACGGGACACAGATACGCAGTATTTT.

This chain joins TRBV5-1 and TRBJ2-7; 9 bases match TRBD2. The CDR3 contains 15 residues. The trim removed 5 bases at V and 3 bases at J, leaving 9 bases unmatched. CDR1 SGHRS and CDR2 YFSETQ come from the germline V gene. CDR3 nucleotides: TGCGCCAGCAGTTTTAGCGGGGGTATAAGCTACGAGCAGTACTTC. This codes for CASSFSGGISYEQYF.

The chain couples TRBV6-5 to TRBJ1-2; D uncertain. V was shortened by 5 bases and J by 3 bases, with 16 bases between the two germline ends. The CDR3 contains 15 residues. Germline loops: CDR1 MNHEY, CDR2 SVGAGI. CDR3 sequence reads: CASSPRSPVDYGYTF. Written as DNA, the CDR3 is TGTGCCAGCAGTCCCCGGTCCCCGGTGGACTATGGCTACACCTTC.

The V and J genes are TRBV2 and TRBJ1-4; possible D gene TRBD1, 5 bases. Germline assignment: CDR1 SNHLY and CDR2 FYNNEI. Deletions cut 6 bases from V and 5 bases from J, with 10 bases between. The CDR3 extends over 13 amino acids. This CDR3 is CASSGDRNEKLFF. The CDR3 DNA follows: TGTGCCAGCAGCGGTGACAGAAATGAAAAACTGTTTTTT.

V is TRBV19 and J is TRBJ1-1; D unresolved. The CDR3 sequence is 14 residues long. V was pared by 1 base and J by 0 bases, with 6 bases between. Germline V gene lookup returns CDR1 LNHDA and CDR2 SQIVND (reference sequence). CDR3 region: CASSIAVMNTEAFF. The CDR3 DNA is TGTGCCAGTAGTATAGCAGTGATGAACACTGAAGCTTTCTTT. Complete variable domain (other parts from reference TRBV19 and TRBJ1-1): DGGITQSPKYLFRKEGQNVTLSCEQNLNHDAMYWYRQDPGQGLRLIYYSQIVNDFQKGDIAEGYSVSREKKESFPLTVTSAQKNPTAFYLCASSIAVMNTEAFFGQGTRLTVV.

This clone was counted only a few times. The rearrangement links TRBV10-3 to TRBJ1-5; TRBD1 agrees at 9 bases. Germline V gene data show CDR1 as ENHRY and CDR2 as SYGVKD. The CDR3 is 15 amino acids. With 5 bases clipped from V and 6 bases from J, the junction kept 8 bases outside the gene matches. In nucleotides, the CDR3 is TGTGCCATCAGTCAGACAGGGGGTGAGGGTCAGCCCCAGCATTTT. Amino acids: CAISQTGGEGQPQHF.

The V call is TRBV7-2, the J call TRBJ1-3; 8 bases are shared with TRBD1. Unmatched junction bases numbered 3, after V lost 11 bases and J lost 0 bases. The CDR3 contains 13 residues. CDR1 SGHTA and CDR2 FQGNSA come from the germline V gene. The CDR3 here is CAGGQDSGNTIYF. DNA of the CDR3: TGTGCCGGGGGACAGGACTCTGGAAACACCATATATTTT. The variable domain in full, with the rest retrieved from reference TRBV7-2 and TRBJ1-3, is GAGVSQSPSNKVTEKGKDVELRCDPISGHTALYWYRQSLGQGLEFLIYFQGNSAPDKSGLPSDRFSAERTGGSVSTLTIQRTQQEDSAVYLCAGGQDSGNTIYFGEGSWLTVV.

The chain joins TRBV5-5 to TRBJ2-5; 8 bases line up with TRBD2. This CDR3 has 16 amino acids. The V gene's germline CDR1 is SGHKS and CDR2 YYEKEE (reference sequence). Trimming took 3 bases from V and 2 from J; bases not matched to a gene: 9. Here the CDR3 reads CASSSPGRGAQETQYF. The DNA for the CDR3 is TGTGCCAGCAGCTCCCCCGGGAGGGGGGCGCAAGAGACCCAGTACTTC.

This clone appeared a few times. The genes are TRBV28 and TRBJ1-4; D not resolved. Germline loops: CDR1 MDHEN, CDR2 SYDVKM. V was cut by 3 bases and J by 12 bases, with 17 bases left in between. This CDR3 contains 14 residues. CDR3 nucleotides: TGTGCCAGCAGTTTCTCCCCACGGGATTCGGAACTGTTTTTT. Translated: CASSFSPRDSELFF.

V gene TRBV6-2 or TRBV6-3 combines with J gene TRBJ2-2, with TRBD1 matching 9 bases. CDR3 size: 15 residues. Germline V CDR1 and CDR2: MNHEY, SVGEGT. V shed 3 bases and J 6 bases; nucleotides not matched to a gene: 5. CDR3 residues: CASSYRTGVAGELFF. In nucleotides, the CDR3 is TGTGCCAGCAGTTATCGGACAGGGGTGGCCGGGGAGCTGTTTTTT.

This chain links TRBV7-3 with TRBJ1-1; D possibly corresponds to TRBD1 (6 bases). CDR3 length: 14 amino acids. CDR1 is SGHTA and CDR2 is FQGTGA in the germline V gene. V gave up 1 base and J gave up 3 bases, with 9 bases separating them. CDR3 region: CASSLMGADTEAFF. CDR3 nucleotide sequence: TGTGCCAGCAGCTTAATGGGGGCGGACACTGAAGCTTTCTTT. The full variable domain, in which reference TRBV7-3 and TRBJ1-1 provide the parts outside the CDR3, is GAGVSQTPSNKVTEKGKYVELRCDPISGHTALYWYRQSLGQGPEFLIYFQGTGAADDSGLPNDRFFAVRPEGSVSTLKIQRTERGDSAVYLCASSLMGADTEAFFGQGTRLTVV.

This chain connects TRBV24-1 to TRBJ2-2; maybe TRBD1 (6 bases). The CDR3 is made up of 13 amino acids. Germline V gene data show CDR1 as KGHDR and CDR2 as SFDVKD. Trimming shortened V by 7 bases and J by 7 bases, and 12 bases separated the two germline ends. CDR3 bases: TGTGCCACCAGATACAGGGCCAGCGGGGAGCTGTTTTTT. Translation gives CATRYRASGELFF.

The rearrangement uses TRBV12-3 or TRBV12-4 and TRBJ2-7; perhaps TRBD2 as D (5 bases). The V end lost 3 bases, the J end lost 1 base, and 7 bases lay between the germline ends. This CDR3 has 13 amino acids. CDR3 protein: CASSFEGSYEQYF. The CDR3 DNA sequence: TGTGCCAGCAGTTTTGAGGGATCCTACGAGCAGTACTTC.

V usage is TRBV5-1 and J usage is TRBJ1-1; 7 positions match TRBD1. The germline V gene encodes CDR1 SGHRS and CDR2 YFSETQ. Trimming removed 2 bases from V and 0 bases from J; junction bases left unmatched: 4. The CDR3 contains 15 residues. The CDR3 here is CASSFNRGLNTEAFF. For the CDR3, the DNA is TGCGCCAGCAGCTTCAACAGGGGTTTGAACACTGAAGCTTTCTTT.

In nucleotides, the CDR3 is TGTGCCAGCAGCTTGGGAGAGGTGAAGCTAGCCAAAAACATTCAGTACTTC. Residues: CASSLGEVKLAKNIQYF. This rearrangement joins TRBV5-8 to TRBJ2-4; no definite D call. This CDR3 has 17 amino acids. In germline, CDR1 is SGHTS, CDR2 YDEGEE. Trimming removed 0 bases from V and 0 bases from J, with 13 bases in between.

This clone is a singleton in its sample. V is TRBV7-6 and J is TRBJ1-1, with 10 bases identical to TRBD1. The germline gives CDR1 SGHVS, CDR2 FNYEAQ. The CDR3 runs 15 residues. The ends lost 5 bases at V and 5 bases at J; junction bases unmatched: 8. CDR3 amino acids: CASSPDPGQGTEAFF. The DNA of the CDR3 is TGTGCCAGCAGCCCCGACCCGGGACAGGGGACTGAAGCTTTCTTT.